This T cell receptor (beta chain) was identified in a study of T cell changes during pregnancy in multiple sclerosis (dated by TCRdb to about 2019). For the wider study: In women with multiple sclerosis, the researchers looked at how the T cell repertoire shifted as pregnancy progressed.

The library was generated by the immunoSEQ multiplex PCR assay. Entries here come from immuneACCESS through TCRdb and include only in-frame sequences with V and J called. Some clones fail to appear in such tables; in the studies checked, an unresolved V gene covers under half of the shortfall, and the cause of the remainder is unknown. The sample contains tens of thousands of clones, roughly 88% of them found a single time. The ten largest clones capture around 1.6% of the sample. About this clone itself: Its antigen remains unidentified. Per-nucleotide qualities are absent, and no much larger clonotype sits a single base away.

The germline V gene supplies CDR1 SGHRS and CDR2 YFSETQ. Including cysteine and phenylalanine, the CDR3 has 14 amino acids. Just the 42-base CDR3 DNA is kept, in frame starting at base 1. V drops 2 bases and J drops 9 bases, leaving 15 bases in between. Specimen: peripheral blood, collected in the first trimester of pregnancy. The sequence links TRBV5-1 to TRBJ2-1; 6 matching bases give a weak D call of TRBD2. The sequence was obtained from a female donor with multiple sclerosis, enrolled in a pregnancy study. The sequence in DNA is TGCGCCAGCAGCTTTGGGACTTCTGTGGTTGAGCAGTTCTTC. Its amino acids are CASSFGTSVVEQFF.